Below, 23 T cell receptor beta chains from the same sample are listed, as sequenced in a study of human T cells and chemical hapten exposure. TCRdb reanalysed the RACE reads using MiXCR and keeps one entry per CDR3 protein. The profile covers under 90,000 distinct CDR3 sequences, with about 8% appearing a single time and approximately 3.4% taken by the ten largest. The time point here: patch test 2, 6 weeks after DPC sensitization. Treatment here: therapeutic diphenylcyclopropenone sensitization with weekly scalp DPC. The source material was whole blood, sampled in connection with sensitization to the hapten diphenylcyclopropenone (DPC). The receptors shown here come from a woman in her forties or fifties with alopecia areata. Some clones in this sample may be carry-over from other donors' samples.

Ten or more counts support this clonotype. The V gene is TRBV5-6, the J gene TRBJ2-5; tentatively, D is TRBD2 (6 bases). CDR3 length equals 14 residues. From germline, CDR1 is SGHDT and CDR2 YYEEEE. The V gene lost 4 bases and the J gene lost 4 bases, with 14 bases spanning the gap. CDR3 sequence reads: CASSGGKGPETQYF. For the CDR3, the DNA is TGTGCCAGCAGCGGAGGGAAGGGCCCAGAGACCCAGTACTTC.

This clonotype appeared a few times. The V call is TRBV2, the J call TRBJ1-5; D not resolved. The CDR3 length is 15 residues. CDR1 is SNHLY, CDR2 FYNNEI, per germline. The V end was cut by 2 bases, the J end by 2 bases, with 10 bases between. DNA of the CDR3: TGTGCCAGCAGTGAAAACCTAAGAGGCAATCAGCCCCAGCATTTT. Amino acid sequence: CASSENLRGNQPQHF.

The genes are TRBV5-4 and TRBJ2-7; no clear D gene. Germline V gives CDR1 SGHNT, CDR2 YYREEE (reference sequence). CDR3 length: 13 amino acids. Trimming stripped 3 bases from V and 5 bases from J, with 12 bases between. The CDR3 DNA follows: TGTGCCAGCAGCTCTAGGACCCACCACGAGCAGTACTTC. Residues: CASSSRTHHEQYF.

This clonotype was counted many times. For the CDR3, the DNA is TGCAGTGCTAGAAGGCCACGGGGTTTAAACTACGAGCAGTACTTC. It translates to CSARRPRGLNYEQYF. The chain recombines TRBV20-1 with TRBJ2-7, with D perhaps matching TRBD2 (5 bases). The CDR3 loop spans 15 amino acids. Germline V gene data show CDR1 as DFQATT and CDR2 as SNEGSKA (reference sequence). With 2 bases removed from V and 3 bases from J, the gap between germline ends came to 17 bases.

This clonotype was seen at least ten times. The chain links TRBV27 to TRBJ1-6; D is unclear. The CDR3 is 13 amino acids. V shed 3 bases and J shed 10 bases, with 10 bases lying between them. Germline loops: CDR1 MNHEY, CDR2 SMNVEV (reference sequence). The CDR3 here is CASSFSLRSPLHF. Here the CDR3 DNA reads TGTGCCAGCAGTTTCTCCCTTAGGTCACCCCTCCACTTT.

This clonotype was observed many times. The chain joins TRBV24-1 to TRBJ2-1; 10 bases are shared with TRBD2. Germline V gives CDR1 KGHDR, CDR2 SFDVKD. The CDR3 runs to 16 residues. V lost 5 bases to trimming and J lost 8 bases; unmatched junction nucleotides: 11. For the CDR3, the DNA is TGTGCCACCAGTGGTTCACCTAGCGGGAGAGGCGATGAGCAGTTCTTC. Translated, it gives CATSGSPSGRGDEQFF.

The chain joins TRBV4-2 to TRBJ1-5, with 10 bases that match TRBD1. The CDR3 is 15 amino acids. The V segment lost 3 bases and the J segment 2 bases; nucleotides outside the gene matches: 1. The germline CDR1 and CDR2 sequences are LGHNA and YNFKEQ. The CDR3 DNA follows: TGTGCCAGCAGCCAGGGGACAGGGGGCAATCAGCCCCAGCATTTT. This codes for CASSQGTGGNQPQHF.

In this sample, this clonotype turned up a few times. This chain uses TRBV28 with TRBJ1-4, with 9 bases aligning to TRBD1. V was pared by 4 bases and J by 1 base, with 16 bases of the junction left unmatched. Germline V lookup: CDR1 MDHEN, CDR2 SYDVKM. The CDR3 extends over 20 amino acids. CDR3 coding DNA: TGTGCCAGCAGTTCAACCGGCTGGACAGGGGCAGAACAAACTAATGAAAAACTGTTTTTT. Amino acids: CASSSTGWTGAEQTNEKLFF.

The chain joins TRBV6-5 to TRBJ2-2; no clear D gene. CDR3 length equals 13 residues. The V end was cut by 0 bases, the J end by 9 bases, with 8 bases between. Germline V lookup: CDR1 MNHEY, CDR2 SVGAGI. CDR3 sequence (DNA): TGTGCCAGCAGTTACTCGACAAGAAGGGAGCTGTTTTTT. As protein: CASSYSTRRELFF.

On this clonotype itself: A clone one base away is much larger, so this may be a read error. V usage is TRBV3-1 and J usage is TRBJ1-6; D uncertain. The germline gives CDR1 LGHDT, CDR2 YNNKEL (reference sequence). The CDR3 sequence is 13 residues long. CDR3 coding DNA: TGTGCCAGCAGCCAAGGGACCGACTCACCCCTCCGCTTT. Its translation: CASSQGTDSPLRF.

This clonotype has a handful of counts. V gene TRBV5-4 combines with J gene TRBJ1-1; no firm D call. The CDR3 consists of 15 residues. The V and J ends lost 1 base and 1 base respectively, with 11 bases between them. The germline V gene has CDR1 SGHNT and CDR2 YYREEE (reference sequence). The CDR3 spells CASSLLGNSNTEAFF. The CDR3 DNA sequence: TGTGCCAGCAGCTTGTTAGGTAATTCGAACACTGAAGCTTTCTTT.

This sequence joins TRBV4-2 and TRBJ2-7; 8 bases map to TRBD1. The CDR3 contains 12 residues. Germline V gene data show CDR1 as LGHNA and CDR2 as YNFKEQ. V lost 3 bases, J lost 5 bases, and 0 bases stayed unmatched. This chain's CDR3 is CASSQDRDEQYF. The DNA of the CDR3 is TGTGCCAGCAGCCAGGACAGGGACGAGCAGTACTTC.

This clonotype has a handful of counts. The chain employs TRBV7-6 and TRBJ2-3; tentatively, D is TRBD1 or TRBD2 (6 bases each). The ends were cut back, 5 bases at V and 1 base at J, with 16 bases in the middle. Looked up from germline, CDR1 is SGHVS and CDR2 is FNYEAQ. There are 16 residues in the CDR3. The CDR3 reads CASSPGVGTGTDTQYF. The CDR3 DNA reads as TGTGCCAGCAGCCCAGGGGTCGGGACTGGCACAGATACGCAGTATTTT.

This clonotype was detected only a few times. The chain uses TRBV20-1 and TRBJ2-3; the match to TRBD1 covers 8 bases. The V and J ends lost 3 bases and 3 bases, in that order; junction bases with no gene match: 11. The V gene's germline CDR1 is DFQATT and CDR2 SNEGSKA (reference sequence). The length of the CDR3 is 16 residues. The CDR3: CSASRFEQGETDTQYF. DNA of the CDR3: TGCAGTGCTAGTCGTTTTGAACAGGGGGAAACAGATACGCAGTATTTT.

This clonotype showed up many times. The gene calls are TRBV6-2 or TRBV6-3 and TRBJ2-3; D remains unclear. The CDR3 length is 13 residues. CDR1 MNHEY and CDR2 SVGEGT come from the germline V gene. V lost 6 bases, J lost 9 bases, and 16 bases lay in between. DNA of the CDR3: TGTGCCAGCAGGTCCGATGGGGTAGGAACGCAGTATTTT. Its translation: CASRSDGVGTQYF.

This clonotype was counted at least ten times. The chain recombines TRBV6-6 with TRBJ1-2; D perhaps matches TRBD1 (5 bases). Per germline, CDR1 MNHNY and CDR2 SVGAGI (reference sequence). The CDR3 contains 11 residues. Deletions cut 10 bases from V and 4 bases from J, with 10 bases between. CDR3 sequence: CATFGGYGYTF. CDR3 coding DNA: TGTGCCACCTTTGGGGGCTATGGCTACACCTTC.

This clonotype was seen many times. The chain joins TRBV28 to TRBJ2-7, with no clear D. The CDR3 runs to 11 residues. Germline V gene data show CDR1 as MDHEN and CDR2 as SYDVKM. V gave up 6 bases and J gave up 2 bases, with 5 bases separating them. CDR3 loop: CASSLAYEQYF. In nucleotides, the CDR3 is TGTGCCAGCAGCCTAGCCTACGAGCAGTACTTC.

The CDR3 region has the DNA TGCGCCAGCAGCTTTGGACTAGAAGGGGGAGTCGAGCAGTACTTC. Protein sequence: CASSFGLEGGVEQYF. The rearrangement joins TRBV5-1 to TRBJ2-7; TRBD2 might be the D (7 bases). CDR3 length: 15 amino acids. Germline lookup yields CDR1 SGHRS and CDR2 YFSETQ. V dropped 2 bases and J dropped 6 bases, with 18 bases sitting between them.

This clonotype appeared many times. V is TRBV10-2 and J is TRBJ1-5; D gene uncertain. The length of the CDR3 is 13 residues. Trimming removed 6 bases at V and 3 bases at J, with 9 bases between. The V gene's germline CDR1 is WSHSY and CDR2 SAAADI. The CDR3 protein is CASRSGYNQPQHF. DNA for the CDR3: TGCGCCAGCAGATCAGGTTACAATCAGCCCCAGCATTTT.

This clonotype appeared a few times. The V gene is TRBV5-1, the J gene TRBJ2-7; 9 nucleotides agree with TRBD1. Germline-derived CDR1 and CDR2 are SGHRS and YFSETQ. This CDR3 has 15 residues. With 2 bases clipped from V and 5 bases from J, the junction kept 8 bases outside the gene matches. CDR3 in amino acids: CASSLTGQGSHEQYF. For the CDR3, the DNA is TGCGCCAGCAGCTTAACGGGACAGGGTTCCCACGAGCAGTACTTC.

The chain is built from TRBV7-8 and TRBJ2-1, with D perhaps matching TRBD2 (6 bases). Germline V CDR1 and CDR2: SGHVS, FQNEAQ. Trimming pared 4 bases from V and 7 bases from J, leaving 11 bases between. This CDR3 is 13 amino acids long. CDR3 sequence reads: CASSSGLPNEQFF. The CDR3 DNA is TGTGCCAGCAGCTCGGGACTGCCGAATGAGCAGTTCTTC.

This clonotype occurred many times. The rearrangement links TRBV3-1 to TRBJ2-2; TRBD2 matches 8 bases. V shed 1 base and J 6 bases; nucleotides not matched to a gene: 4. The CDR3 has 15 amino acids. The germline CDR1 and CDR2 sequences are LGHDT and YNNKEL (reference sequence). CDR3 sequence reads: CASSQAGLVAGELFF. The CDR3 nucleotides are TGTGCCAGCAGCCAAGCGGGACTAGTTGCCGGGGAGCTGTTTTTT.

The gene calls are TRBV2 and TRBJ1-2, with 8 bases matching TRBD1. Losses at the gene ends were 8 bases for V and 8 bases for J; bases not matched to a gene: 10. CDR3 length: 13 amino acids. Germline CDR1 SNHLY, CDR2 FYNNEI. The CDR3 DNA reads as TGTGCCAGCGAGACAGGGGATACCCGAGGCTACACCTTC. This encodes CASETGDTRGYTF.